These 27 T cell receptor beta chains came from one sample sequenced in a study of blood T cell repertoires in COVID-19. Some clones are missing from TCRdb's copy, which holds only in-frame ones; the method was immunoSEQ multiplex PCR. The sample includes about 28,000 clones, 88% of them seen just once. The sequencing sample was made of peripheral blood. The receptors here all came from a human donor in a cohort sampled during active COVID-19.

This clone has a handful of counts. J is TRBJ2-2 and V is TRBV24-1; a possible D gene is TRBD2 (6 bases). This CDR3 has 14 residues. CDR1 is KGHDR, CDR2 SFDVKD, per germline. Trimming took off 9 bases at V and 4 bases at J, with 14 bases between the two ends. For the CDR3, the DNA is TGTGCCACCGGGGCCCAGCGGGCCACCGGGGAGCTGTTTTTT. It yields the protein CATGAQRATGELFF.

V is TRBV7-8 and J is TRBJ2-5; the D gene is possibly TRBD2 (5 bases). The CDR3 has 14 amino acids. Germline values: CDR1 SGHVS, CDR2 FQNEAQ. The V end was cut by 0 bases, the J end by 1 base, with 6 bases between. The CDR3 DNA sequence: TGTGCCAGCAGCTTAGCCCGGGGCCAAGAGACCCAGTACTTC. Amino acids: CASSLARGQETQYF.

V and J are TRBV4-1 and TRBJ2-3; D not resolved. The CDR3 is 18 amino acids. Per the germline V gene, CDR1 is MGHRA and CDR2 is YSYEKL. The V gene lost 2 bases and the J gene lost 2 bases, with 20 bases spanning the gap. CDR3 amino acids: CASSQPGRLSPATDTQYF. The CDR3 DNA reads as TGCGCCAGCAGCCAACCCGGTCGTCTTAGCCCCGCCACAGATACGCAGTATTTT.

The chain employs TRBV5-1 and TRBJ2-5; D perhaps matches TRBD1 (6 bases). Trimming took off 7 bases at V and 4 bases at J, with 20 bases between the two ends. The CDR3 is 15 residues long. In germline, CDR1 is SGHRS, CDR2 YFSETQ. The CDR3 loop is CASVSQGLPGETQYF. CDR3 bases: TGCGCCAGCGTTAGTCAGGGGCTCCCGGGAGAGACCCAGTACTTC.

This CDR3 is CASRGGNQPQHF. CDR3 in DNA: TGTGCCAGCAGGGGCGGGAATCAGCCCCAGCATTTT. This chain connects TRBV12-3 or TRBV12-4 to TRBJ1-5; D is unresolved. V gave up 6 bases and J gave up 4 bases, with 7 bases separating them. This CDR3 is built from 12 residues.

This clone has just a few counts. The V gene is TRBV4-2, the J gene TRBJ1-5; 7 bases align to TRBD1. The V gene end was trimmed by 2 bases and the J gene end by 3 bases; junction bases not matched to a gene: 10. This CDR3 has 17 residues. Germline V gene lookup returns CDR1 LGHNA and CDR2 YNFKEQ. CDR3 amino acids: CASSQTGTDYYNQPQHF. Here the CDR3 DNA reads TGTGCCAGCAGCCAAACCGGGACAGATTATTACAATCAGCCCCAGCATTTT.

The chain links TRBV11-2 to TRBJ2-3; TRBD1 matches at 7 bases. Trimming took 5 bases from V and 6 from J; bases not matched to a gene: 5. Germline V gives CDR1 SGHAT, CDR2 FQNNGV. The CDR3 loop spans 13 amino acids. The CDR3 is CASSLTGPDTQYF. CDR3 in DNA: TGTGCCAGCAGCCTGACAGGGCCTGATACGCAGTATTTT.

The chain uses TRBV2 and TRBJ2-3, with 8 bases identical to TRBD1. Losses at the gene ends were 6 bases for V and 3 bases for J; bases not matched to a gene: 8. The CDR3 runs 15 residues. Looked up from germline, CDR1 is SNHLY and CDR2 is FYNNEI. CDR3 in DNA: TGTGCCAGCAGCCCAGGGGGCACGGGAACAGATACGCAGTATTTT. It yields the protein CASSPGGTGTDTQYF.

V is TRBV5-4 and J is TRBJ2-1, with 11 bases that match TRBD2. J lost 2 bases, V lost 6 bases, and 4 bases had no gene match. From germline, CDR1 is SGHNT and CDR2 YYREEE (reference sequence). This CDR3 comprises 15 residues. The CDR3 loop reads CASTGLAGTYNEQFF. CDR3 nucleotides: TGTGCCAGCACCGGACTAGCGGGCACCTACAATGAGCAGTTCTTC.

The chain is built from TRBV19 and TRBJ2-5, with a possible D match to TRBD1 (6 bases). In germline, CDR1 is LNHDA, CDR2 SQIVND (reference sequence). CDR3 length: 13 residues. V lost 6 bases and J 3 bases, leaving 11 bases between the germline ends. The CDR3 coding sequence is TGTGCCAGTAGCAGGGGCAACGAAGAGACCCAGTACTTC. Translated: CASSRGNEETQYF.

This chain uses TRBV5-4 with TRBJ1-2; tentatively, D is TRBD1 (5 bases). This CDR3 has 14 amino acids. Germline loops: CDR1 SGHNT, CDR2 YYREEE (reference sequence). Trimming took off 3 bases at V and 0 bases at J, with 9 bases between the two ends. The CDR3 coding sequence is TGTGCCAGCAGCTCCAGGGCGTCTAACTATGGCTACACCTTC. Its translation: CASSSRASNYGYTF.

The genes are TRBV10-2 and TRBJ2-5; D remains unclear. The CDR3 is made up of 12 amino acids. Between the trimmed V and J ends, which lost 3 bases and 6 bases, there was a span of 8 bases. From germline, CDR1 is WSHSY and CDR2 SAAADI. CDR3 amino acids: CASSEGEKTQYF. The CDR3 DNA reads as TGCGCCAGCAGTGAAGGAGAGAAGACCCAGTACTTC.

Remarks on this clone: At one boundary the junction diverges from the germline segment, which might be a read error. The gene calls are TRBV4-1 and TRBJ2-5, with D hard to call. The CDR3 extends over 14 amino acids. CDR1 is MGHRA, CDR2 YSYEKL, per germline. CDR3 coding DNA: TGCGCCAGCAGTCAAGTCGGTTTGGAAGAGACCCAGTACTTC. This gives the protein CASSQVGLEETQYF.

This clone was seen a few times. This chain joins TRBV14 and TRBJ1-6; D is perhaps TRBD1 (6 bases). V was clipped by 2 bases and J by 7 bases, with 12 bases between them. This CDR3 region has 15 residues. CDR1 is SGHDN and CDR2 is FVKESK in the germline V gene. DNA for the CDR3: TGTGCCAGCAGCCAAACGGACAGTGGGAATTCACCCCTCCACTTT. Amino acid sequence: CASSQTDSGNSPLHF.

The V call is TRBV6-5, the J call TRBJ1-5, with D hard to call. Trimming took 4 bases from V and 7 from J, leaving 5 bases between them. Germline values: CDR1 MNHEY, CDR2 SVGAGI. This CDR3 has 11 residues. This CDR3 reads CASSWRQPQHF. DNA of the CDR3: TGTGCCAGCAGTTGGAGGCAGCCCCAGCATTTT.

The rearrangement joins TRBV14 to TRBJ2-3; maybe TRBD2 (6 bases). Trimming left V 9 bases short and J 2 bases short, with 15 bases between. This CDR3 spans 14 amino acids. Germline-derived CDR1 and CDR2 are SGHDN and FVKESK. This chain's CDR3 is CASSRRGVTDTQYF. The CDR3 DNA reads TGTGCCAGTTCTAGGAGGGGCGTCACAGATACGCAGTATTTT. Complete variable domain (other parts from reference TRBV14 and TRBJ2-3): EAGVTQFPSHSVIEKGQTVTLRCDPISGHDNLYWYRRVMGKEIKFLLHFVKESKQDESGMPNNRFLAERTGGTYSTLKVQPAELEDSGVYFCASSRRGVTDTQYFGPGTRLTVL.

This clone was detected only a few times. The gene calls are TRBV3-1 (or the pseudogene TRBV3-2) and TRBJ1-2, with TRBD1 matching 8 bases. V lost 4 bases, J lost 8 bases, and 9 bases stayed unmatched. CDR1 LGHDT and CDR2 YNNKEL come from the germline V gene (reference sequence). CDR3 length equals 14 residues. DNA for the CDR3: TGTGCCAGCAGCCCCTTGGACAGGGCAGGAGGCTACACCTTC. Encoded protein: CASSPLDRAGGYTF.

This rearrangement joins TRBV9 to TRBJ1-5, with 7 bases identical to TRBD1. The J segment lost 1 base and the V segment lost 3 bases, leaving 4 bases of the junction unmatched. From germline, CDR1 is SGDLS and CDR2 YYNGEE. The CDR3 extends over 15 amino acids. The CDR3 here is CASSDGQVSNQPQHF. In DNA, the CDR3 is TGTGCCAGCAGCGATGGACAGGTCAGCAATCAGCCCCAGCATTTT. The complete variable domain, with remaining parts taken from reference TRBV9 and TRBJ1-5, reads DSGVTQTPKHLITATGQRVTLRCSPRSGDLSVYWYQQSLDQGLQFLIQYYNGEERAKGNILERFSAQQFPDLHSELNLSSLELGDSALYFCASSDGQVSNQPQHFGDGTRLSIL.

The chain recombines TRBV9 with TRBJ2-2; 8 nucleotides match TRBD1. The J segment lost 3 bases and the V segment lost 0 bases, leaving 7 bases of the junction unmatched. The germline V gene encodes CDR1 SGDLS and CDR2 YYNGEE. The length of the CDR3 is 17 residues. The CDR3 DNA sequence: TGTGCCAGCAGCGTAGCATCAGGGGGCGGGTACACCGGGGAGCTGTTTTTT. Its protein is CASSVASGGGYTGELFF.

The gene calls are TRBV20-1 and TRBJ2-5, with D perhaps TRBD2 (6 bases). Germline loops: CDR1 DFQATT, CDR2 SNEGSKA (reference sequence). This CDR3 has 11 residues. V lost 7 bases and J lost 5, with 11 bases in between. In DNA, the CDR3 is TGCAGTGTACGGGCGGGGGAGACCCAGTACTTC. Protein product: CSVRAGETQYF.

The rearrangement links TRBV7-2 to TRBJ2-3; 14 positions agree with TRBD2. The CDR3 covers 16 residues. V shed 3 bases, J shed 4 bases, and the junction held 3 bases outside the gene matches. Looked up from germline, CDR1 is SGHTA and CDR2 is FQGNSA. For the CDR3, the DNA is TGTGCCAGCAGCTTGACTAGCGGGGGGGCCTCAGATACGCAGTATTTT. Translation: CASSLTSGGASDTQYF.

The chain is built from TRBV12-5 and TRBJ1-5; 9 bases map to TRBD1. Germline values: CDR1 LGHNT, CDR2 FRNRAP. V was pared by 0 bases and J by 4 bases, with 4 bases of the junction left unmatched. The CDR3 contains 16 residues. DNA of the CDR3: TGTGCTAGTGGTTTGGTACTCGGACAGGGGAATCAGCCCCAGCATTTT. The encoded protein is CASGLVLGQGNQPQHF.

The chain is built from TRBV5-8 and TRBJ2-1; 9 bases agree with TRBD2. Germline values: CDR1 SGHTS, CDR2 YDEGEE. CDR3 size: 17 residues. The V segment lost 0 bases and the J segment 0 bases; nucleotides outside the gene matches: 4. This chain's CDR3 is CASSLASGTSSYNEQFF. The CDR3, as DNA: TGTGCCAGCAGCTTGGCTAGCGGGACGAGCTCCTACAATGAGCAGTTCTTC. Together with reference TRBV5-8 and TRBJ2-1, the CDR3 gives the full variable domain: EAGVTQSPTHLIKTRGQQATLRCSPISGHTSVYWYQQALGLGLQFLLWYDEGEERNRGNFPPRFSGRQFPNYSSELNVNALELEDSALYLCASSLASGTSSYNEQFFGPGTRLTVL.

In its sample, this clone was seen once. The chain joins TRBV3-1 (or the pseudogene TRBV3-2) to TRBJ2-3; 8 nucleotides line up with TRBD2. In germline, CDR1 is LGHDT, CDR2 YNNKEL (reference sequence). This CDR3 is built from 15 residues. After removal of 5 bases from V and 4 bases from J, the junction contained 8 bases not matched to a gene. For the CDR3, the DNA is TGTGCCAGCAGCAAGGTGACTAGCGTCGCAGATACGCAGTATTTT. This codes for CASSKVTSVADTQYF.

The rearrangement uses TRBV27 and TRBJ2-7; 7 bases line up with TRBD2. V gave up 7 bases and J gave up 3 bases; unmatched junction bases: 3. This CDR3 has 12 residues. CDR1 is MNHEY, CDR2 SMNVEV, per germline (reference sequence). CDR3 DNA sequence: TGTGCCAGCATTGGGGGGGACTACGAGCAGTACTTC. Encoded protein: CASIGGDYEQYF.

V is TRBV28 and J is TRBJ2-4, with TRBD1 matching over 7 bases. Germline V gene data show CDR1 as MDHEN and CDR2 as SYDVKM. Trimming cost V 8 bases and J 5 bases; bases outside gene matches: 9. The CDR3 has 14 residues. This chain's CDR3 is CASSAYDRENIQYF. The CDR3 DNA reads as TGTGCCAGCTCGGCCTATGACAGGGAAAACATTCAGTACTTC.

The V gene is TRBV5-1, the J gene TRBJ1-2; 12 bases fit TRBD1. Germline CDR1 and CDR2: SGHRS and YFSETQ. The CDR3 runs 17 residues. J was trimmed by 3 bases and V by 4 bases; bases with no gene match: 10. The CDR3 region is CASSPQGQGANDYGYTF. The CDR3 DNA follows: TGCGCCAGCAGCCCCCAGGGACAGGGGGCGAATGACTATGGCTACACCTTC.